These 10 T cell receptor beta chains share one sample of origin, sequenced in a study of shared clonotypes between healthy human individuals. Libraries were prepared by immunoSEQ multiplex PCR; TCRdb keeps only in-frame clonotypes and omits some of them. The table has about 2 million clones, over 85% seen once. The sequenced sample was naive CD4+ T cells sorted from blood. Subset meaning: CD45RA+ positively selected. Receptor source: a man in his late teens or twenties in good health.

The V and J genes are TRBV5-1 and TRBJ2-1; weak D call: TRBD1 (6 bases). Deletions cut 4 bases from V and 1 base from J, with 12 bases between. Germline values: CDR1 SGHRS, CDR2 YFSETQ. The CDR3 extends over 15 amino acids. The CDR3 sequence: CASSVAGTSYNEQFF. The CDR3 DNA is TGCGCCAGCAGCGTCGCCGGGACATCCTACAATGAGCAGTTCTTC. Based on the CDR3 plus reference TRBV5-1 and TRBJ2-1, the full variable domain is KAGVTQTPRYLIKTRGQQVTLSCSPISGHRSVSWYQQTPGQGLQFLFEYFSETQRNKGNFPGRFSGRQFSNSRSEMNVSTLELGDSALYLCASSVAGTSYNEQFFGPGTRLTVL.

This clone was picked up a small number of times. The rearrangement uses TRBV18 and TRBJ1-6, with D maybe TRBD1 (5 bases). The V gene lost 0 bases and the J gene lost 5 bases, with 8 bases spanning the gap. The germline gives CDR1 KGHSH, CDR2 LQKENI. The CDR3 is 15 amino acids. CDR3 residues: CASSPPTVDNSPLHF. CDR3 nucleotides: TGTGCCAGCTCACCACCGACAGTAGATAATTCACCCCTCCACTTT.

The chain is built from TRBV7-8 and TRBJ1-4; D is perhaps TRBD1 (5 bases). Germline values: CDR1 SGHVS, CDR2 FQNEAQ. The CDR3 runs to 15 residues. V dropped 5 bases and J dropped 8 bases, with 18 bases sitting between them. The CDR3: CASSREGQFGEKLFF. As DNA, the CDR3 is TGTGCCAGCAGCCGGGAGGGGCAGTTTGGAGAAAAACTGTTTTTT.

Notes on this clone: The junction shows a germline mismatch at one end, possibly a read error. The chain joins TRBV7-7 to TRBJ2-1, with 8 bases lining up with TRBD1. Germline V gene lookup returns CDR1 SSHAT and CDR2 FNYEAQ (reference sequence). The CDR3 has 14 amino acids. The CDR3 here is CASSLAPGGGEQFF. For the CDR3, the DNA is TGTGCTAGCAGCTTAGCGCCAGGGGGCGGTGAGCAGTTCTTC.

This clone appeared once. The chain couples TRBV7-9 to TRBJ1-1; no firm D call. The CDR3 consists of 14 residues. Trimming removed 4 bases from V and 1 base from J, with 10 bases in between. Germline values: CDR1 SEHNR, CDR2 FQNEAQ (reference sequence). The CDR3 DNA reads as TGTGCCAGCAGCTCAAGAGGGCGGAACACTGAAGCTTTCTTT. This codes for CASSSRGRNTEAFF.

Details on this clone: Likely a read error: the CDR3 ends without its conserved phenylalanine or tryptophan. The genes are TRBV6-5 and TRBJ2-3; 9 nucleotides align to TRBD1. Germline CDR1 is MNHEY and CDR2 is SVGAGI. This CDR3 has 14 amino acids. Trimming at V came to 4 bases and at J to 5 bases, leaving 4 bases not matched to a gene. The CDR3 sequence is CASSLGQGGDTQYL. CDR3 in DNA: TGTGCCAGCAGTTTGGGACAGGGTGGAGATACGCAGTATCTT.

The V gene is TRBV5-6, the J gene TRBJ1-1; tentatively, D is TRBD1 (6 bases). The CDR3 length is 15 residues. Germline loops: CDR1 SGHDT, CDR2 YYEEEE. V was cut by 1 base and J by 1 base, with 11 bases left in between. The CDR3 coding sequence is TGTGCCAGCAGCTTGCCAGGGACATCGAACACTGAAGCTTTCTTT. Its protein product is CASSLPGTSNTEAFF.

About this clone: Other DNA sequences within the sample encode an identical CDR3. V usage is TRBV4-1 and J usage is TRBJ1-5; 8 bases line up with TRBD1. The CDR3 extends over 14 amino acids. The V gene end was trimmed by 4 bases and the J gene end by 7 bases; junction bases not matched to a gene: 6. Germline V CDR1 and CDR2: MGHRA, YSYEKL. The CDR3: CASSLGQGGQPQHF. CDR3 nucleotide sequence: TGCGCCAGCAGCCTCGGACAGGGTGGCCAGCCCCAGCATTTT.

The rearrangement uses TRBV7-2 and TRBJ2-5, with 8 bases identical to TRBD1. Looked up from germline, CDR1 is SGHTA and CDR2 is FQGNSA. The CDR3 totals 14 residues. J was trimmed by 4 bases and V by 8 bases; bases with no gene match: 9. This CDR3 reads CASSTDRVVETQYF. As DNA, the CDR3 is TGTGCCAGCTCCACGGACAGGGTAGTAGAGACCCAGTACTTC. The variable domain in full, with the rest retrieved from reference TRBV7-2 and TRBJ2-5, is GAGVSQSPSNKVTEKGKDVELRCDPISGHTALYWYRQSLGQGLEFLIYFQGNSAPDKSGLPSDRFSAERTGGSVSTLTIQRTQQEDSAVYLCASSTDRVVETQYFGPGTRLLVL.

V usage is TRBV27 and J usage is TRBJ2-2, with TRBD2 matching 9 bases. The ends lost 4 bases at V and 0 bases at J; junction bases unmatched: 3. This CDR3 spans 16 amino acids. Germline CDR1 reads MNHEY; CDR2 reads SMNVEV (reference sequence). The CDR3 sequence: CASSSLAGANTGELFF. Written as DNA, the CDR3 is TGTGCCAGCAGTTCCTTAGCGGGAGCGAACACCGGGGAGCTGTTTTTT.